These 9 T cell receptor beta chains were all obtained from the same sample, sequenced in a study of spatial heterogeneity in lung cancer. Time point meaning: sample taken at primary tumor resection. TCRs were sequenced from unsorted whole RNA of tumor, nontumor lung or PBMC. A single record per CDR3 protein comes from TCRdb applying MiXCR to the 5' RACE reads. The profile covers about 56,000 distinct CDR3 sequences, with approximately 8% appearing a single time and roughly 16% taken by the ten largest. The sequenced sample was PBMCs, obtained at surgery. Every receptor here comes from a female donor with early-stage non-small cell lung cancer.

The chain combines TRBV11-2 with TRBJ2-7; D is unclear. This CDR3 comprises 13 residues. The V and J ends lost 0 bases and 2 bases respectively, with 5 bases between them. Germline assignment: CDR1 SGHAT and CDR2 FQNNGV. CDR3 sequence: CASSLDRTYEQYV. DNA of the CDR3: TGTGCCAGCAGCTTAGATAGAACCTACGAGCAGTACGTC.

This clonotype was seen repeatedly, ten times or more. The genes are TRBV24-1 and TRBJ2-1; 11 nucleotides line up with TRBD2. Germline CDR1 is KGHDR and CDR2 is SFDVKD. V trimming: 5 bases; J trimming: 8 bases; junction bases outside the gene matches: 10. CDR3 length: 16 amino acids. The CDR3 DNA sequence: TGTGCCACCAGTGCCCCTGGGACTAGCGGTCGCCATGAGCAGTTCTTC. It yields the protein CATSAPGTSGRHEQFF.

The sample holds a few counts of this clonotype. The rearrangement links TRBV6-5 to TRBJ2-3; D may be TRBD1 or TRBD2 (5 bases each). The germline gives CDR1 MNHEY, CDR2 SVGAGI. This CDR3 comprises 14 residues. V was pared by 5 bases and J by 0 bases, with 9 bases between. The CDR3 is CASSRGGSTDTQYF. The CDR3 DNA reads as TGTGCCAGCAGTAGGGGCGGGAGCACAGATACGCAGTATTTT.

There are many counts of this clonotype. This CDR3 is CASSFLQGGGTEAFF. CDR3 nucleotide sequence: TGCGCCAGCAGCTTTCTCCAGGGGGGCGGCACTGAAGCTTTCTTT. The J gene is TRBJ1-1, the V gene TRBV5-1; 7 nucleotides agree with TRBD1. The CDR3 totals 15 residues. V was pared by 2 bases and J by 4 bases, with 8 bases of the junction left unmatched. CDR1 and CDR2 from the germline V gene are SGHRS and YFSETQ.

This clonotype was counted many times. The J gene is TRBJ2-5, the V gene TRBV18; D unclear. Deletions cut 3 bases from V and 0 bases from J, with 14 bases between. The germline gives CDR1 KGHSH, CDR2 LQKENI. This CDR3 comprises 16 residues. The CDR3 sequence: CASSPVTNSYQETQYF. For the CDR3, the DNA is TGTGCCAGCTCACCCGTGACAAACTCGTACCAAGAGACCCAGTACTTC.

In its sample, this clonotype was seen many times. The chain recombines TRBV9 with TRBJ1-1, with D maybe TRBD1 (6 bases). V lost 4 bases and J lost 0, with 13 bases in between. The germline CDR1 and CDR2 sequences are SGDLS and YYNGEE. This CDR3 contains 15 residues. The CDR3 loop is CASSTRTEMNTEAFF. CDR3 nucleotide sequence: TGTGCCAGCAGCACCCGGACAGAGATGAACACTGAAGCTTTCTTT.

This clonotype was picked up a small number of times. CDR3 amino acids: CASGWGARDYGYTF. CDR3 bases: TGTGCCAGCGGGTGGGGGGCAAGGGACTATGGCTACACCTTC. The chain is built from TRBV25-1 and TRBJ1-2; TRBD1 is a possible D gene (6 bases). Germline V gene data show CDR1 as MGHDK and CDR2 as SYGVNS. With 8 bases removed from V and 3 bases from J, the gap between germline ends came to 16 bases. This CDR3 is built from 14 residues.

This clonotype was detected many times. The genes are TRBV18 and TRBJ1-3; possibly TRBD1 for D (5 bases). Trimming stripped 2 bases from V and 0 bases from J, with 11 bases between. This CDR3 spans 16 amino acids. CDR1 KGHSH and CDR2 LQKENI come from the germline V gene. The CDR3 reads CASSPTGGGSGNTIYF. DNA for the CDR3: TGTGCCAGCTCACCAACAGGCGGAGGCTCTGGAAACACCATATATTTT.

The chain carries TRBV5-8 and TRBJ1-4; D is unclear. This CDR3 has 14 residues. CDR1 is SGHTS and CDR2 is YDEGEE in the germline V gene. V was clipped by 1 base and J by 4 bases, with 8 bases between them. Written as DNA, the CDR3 is TGTGCCAGCAGCTTGCCCGGGCGTAATGAAAAACTGTTTTTT. Its protein is CASSLPGRNEKLFF.